One sample yielded the 30 T cell receptor beta chains listed below, sequenced in a study of T cell responses to AZD1222 COVID-19 vaccine. Data came from immunoSEQ multiplex PCR; TCRdb stores just in-frame clones and leaves some out. The repertoire holds over 45,000 clones, with around 90% as singletons. Sequenced here: peripheral blood, sampled on day 0 of AZD1222 vaccination. The receptors were gathered from an adult in good health.

The chain is built from TRBV6-5 and TRBJ2-7; 11 bases fit TRBD2. Per the germline V gene, CDR1 is MNHEY and CDR2 is SVGAGI. This CDR3 region has 16 residues. V gave up 0 bases and J gave up 4 bases; unmatched junction bases: 5. The chain's CDR3 is CASSYSSGTSGYEQYF. The CDR3 DNA sequence: TGTGCCAGCAGTTACTCCTCCGGGACTAGCGGTTACGAGCAGTACTTC.

This chain connects TRBV19 to TRBJ1-3; D remains unclear. The CDR3 loop spans 13 amino acids. V was cut by 7 bases and J by 0 bases, with 7 bases left in between. The germline gives CDR1 LNHDA, CDR2 SQIVND (reference sequence). CDR3 sequence: CASIESSGNTIYF. The CDR3 bases are TGTGCCAGTATCGAGAGCTCTGGAAACACCATATATTTT.

The chain combines TRBV2 with TRBJ2-7; D might be TRBD1 (6 bases). Per germline, CDR1 SNHLY and CDR2 FYNNEI. Trimming stripped 6 bases from V and 2 bases from J, with 14 bases between. CDR3 length: 14 residues. CDR3 protein: CASREQGNPYEQYF. DNA for the CDR3: TGTGCCAGCAGGGAACAGGGAAATCCCTACGAGCAGTACTTC.

The J gene is TRBJ2-3, the V gene TRBV6-5; 10 bases agree with TRBD1. V was clipped by 4 bases and J by 2 bases; unmatched bases: 3. CDR1 is MNHEY and CDR2 is SVGAGI in the germline V gene. The CDR3 loop spans 15 amino acids. Here the CDR3 reads CASSSGTGATDTQYF. CDR3 sequence (DNA): TGTGCCAGCAGTTCCGGGACAGGGGCCACAGATACGCAGTATTTT.

The genes are TRBV5-1 and TRBJ2-1, with D possibly matching TRBD2 (6 bases). Germline assignment: CDR1 SGHRS and CDR2 YFSETQ. V dropped 0 bases and J dropped 4 bases, with 14 bases sitting between them. The CDR3 has 16 amino acids. The CDR3 sequence is CASSLGTSLGYNEQFF. In DNA form, the CDR3 reads TGCGCCAGCAGCTTGGGTACTAGCTTGGGGTACAATGAGCAGTTCTTC.

The CDR3 protein is CASSIRRQVPMTEAFF. As DNA, the CDR3 is TGTGCCAGTAGTATCCGCCGACAGGTTCCCATGACTGAAGCTTTCTTT. This chain connects TRBV19 to TRBJ1-1, with D perhaps matching TRBD1 (6 bases). The CDR3 is made up of 16 amino acids. Germline V gene sequence: CDR1 LNHDA, CDR2 SQIVND (reference sequence). V was pared by 3 bases and J by 5 bases, with 19 bases between.

The rearrangement links TRBV5-1 to TRBJ1-5; maybe TRBD1 (6 bases). This CDR3 is built from 15 residues. Per the germline V gene, CDR1 is SGHRS and CDR2 is YFSETQ. The ends were cut back, 3 bases at V and 5 bases at J, with 15 bases in the middle. CDR3 residues: CASSSTGRGDQPQHF. The CDR3 nucleotides read TGCGCCAGCAGCTCCACAGGGAGAGGAGATCAGCCCCAGCATTTT.

The chain combines TRBV3-1 (or the pseudogene TRBV3-2) with TRBJ2-1; tentatively, D is TRBD1 or TRBD2 (5 bases each). Germline lookup yields CDR1 LGHDT and CDR2 YNNKEL (reference sequence). The V end was cut by 0 bases, the J end by 8 bases, with 17 bases between. This CDR3 has 16 amino acids. This CDR3 is CASSQDGAVRGDEQFF. In DNA, the CDR3 is TGTGCCAGCAGCCAAGATGGCGCAGTCCGGGGCGATGAGCAGTTCTTC.

This chain connects TRBV12-5 to TRBJ2-3; 9 bases line up with TRBD2. Looked up from germline, CDR1 is LGHNT and CDR2 is FRNRAP. The junction had 8 bases not matched to a gene; V was cut back by 7 bases and J by 6 bases. The CDR3 extends over 14 amino acids. CDR3 sequence (DNA): TGTGCTAGTGCGCGGGAGGGCCCTCCGGATACGCAGTATTTT. Amino acids: CASAREGPPDTQYF.

This clone was found once. V is TRBV6-5 and J is TRBJ2-3; D ambiguous. The germline gives CDR1 MNHEY, CDR2 SVGAGI. The CDR3 runs to 11 residues. Trimming shortened V by 6 bases and J by 6 bases, and 7 bases separated the two germline ends. The CDR3 nucleotides read TGTGCCAGCAGGCTTGGCGATACGCAGTATTTT. Translating it yields CASRLGDTQYF.

V is TRBV2 and J is TRBJ1-5; 7 nucleotides agree with TRBD1. CDR3 length: 15 amino acids. CDR1 SNHLY and CDR2 FYNNEI come from the germline V gene. V lost 5 bases, J lost 1 base, and 5 bases stayed unmatched. The chain's CDR3 is CASSIGTASNQPQHF. DNA for the CDR3: TGTGCCAGCAGTATTGGGACAGCAAGCAATCAGCCCCAGCATTTT.

This chain connects TRBV7-2 to TRBJ1-2, with no clear D. CDR3 size: 14 residues. The germline V gene encodes CDR1 SGHTA and CDR2 FQGNSA. V dropped 1 base and J dropped 5 bases, with 11 bases sitting between them. The DNA for the CDR3 is TGTGCCAGCAGCTTAGGTCCTACAGATTATGGCTACACCTTC. Translated, it gives CASSLGPTDYGYTF.

V usage is TRBV19 and J usage is TRBJ1-5, with 7 positions matching TRBD1. CDR3 length: 16 residues. Germline V gene data show CDR1 as LNHDA and CDR2 as SQIVND (reference sequence). V shed 2 bases and J 5 bases; nucleotides not matched to a gene: 9. CDR3: CASSIPSGGGDQPQHF. CDR3 coding DNA: TGTGCCAGTAGTATACCCTCGGGAGGGGGCGATCAGCCCCAGCATTTT.

This clone was seen once. This chain connects TRBV28 to TRBJ1-2, with 8 bases identical to TRBD1. V lost 6 bases to trimming and J lost 5 bases; unmatched junction nucleotides: 5. There are 13 residues in the CDR3. The germline CDR1 and CDR2 sequences are MDHEN and SYDVKM. CDR3 region: CASRDRVSYGYTF. The CDR3 bases are TGTGCCAGCAGGGACAGGGTTTCTTATGGCTACACCTTC.

V and J are TRBV7-2 and TRBJ1-1, with D possibly being TRBD1 (6 bases). Between the trimmed V and J ends, which lost 1 base and 3 bases, there was a span of 12 bases. Germline CDR1 is SGHTA and CDR2 is FQGNSA. This CDR3 spans 15 amino acids. CDR3 protein: CASSLVEGVHTEAFF. CDR3 sequence (DNA): TGTGCCAGCAGCTTAGTTGAGGGGGTTCACACTGAAGCTTTCTTT.

V usage is TRBV7-6 and J usage is TRBJ2-4, with D possibly being TRBD2 (5 bases). This CDR3 is 16 amino acids long. Trimming took 3 bases from V and 8 from J, leaving 20 bases between them. Looked up from germline, CDR1 is SGHVS and CDR2 is FNYEAQ. DNA of the CDR3: TGTGCCAGCAGCTTTGGCGTCCGGCTCCCCGGGGACATTCAGTACTTC. Its translation: CASSFGVRLPGDIQYF.

Concerning this clone: Other DNA sequences in this sample translate to the same CDR3. The chain joins TRBV20-1 to TRBJ2-5; the D is unclear. Germline V gene data show CDR1 as DFQATT and CDR2 as SNEGSKA (reference sequence). CDR3 length equals 11 residues. Between the trimmed V and J ends, which lost 2 bases and 5 bases, there was a span of 6 bases. Here the CDR3 DNA reads TGCAGTGCTAGATCGGAGGAGACCCAGTACTTC. It codes for CSARSEETQYF.

The chain employs TRBV19 and TRBJ2-3, with D unclear. Germline V gene data show CDR1 as LNHDA and CDR2 as SQIVND (reference sequence). Trimming pared 3 bases from V and 0 bases from J, leaving 7 bases between. The CDR3 runs to 14 residues. The CDR3, as DNA: TGTGCCAGTAGTATCCAGGCTAGCACAGATACGCAGTATTTT. It codes for CASSIQASTDTQYF.

The rearrangement links TRBV30 to TRBJ1-4; unclear D gene. This CDR3 has 13 amino acids. The V and J ends lost 0 bases and 3 bases respectively, with 5 bases between them. The germline CDR1 and CDR2 sequences are GTSNPN and SVGIG (reference sequence). The CDR3 nucleotides read TGTGCCTGGAGTGTACAGTCTAATGAAAAACTGTTTTTT. It yields the protein CAWSVQSNEKLFF. The full variable domain, its missing parts supplied by reference TRBV30 and TRBJ1-4, is SQTIHQWPATLVQPVGSPLSLECTVEGTSNPNLYWYRQAAGRGLQLLFYSVGIGQISSEVPQNLSASRPQDRQFILSSKKLLLSDSGFYLCAWSVQSNEKLFFGSGTQLSVL.

This clone came up a few times. This sequence joins TRBV3-1 (or the pseudogene TRBV3-2) and TRBJ1-2; D gene ambiguous. This CDR3 contains 14 residues. Germline loops: CDR1 LGHDT, CDR2 YNNKEL (reference sequence). With 0 bases removed from V and 5 bases from J, the gap between germline ends came to 10 bases. CDR3: CASSQEGVQYGYTF. The CDR3 nucleotides are TGTGCCAGCAGCCAAGAAGGAGTTCAGTATGGCTACACCTTC.

V usage is TRBV3-1 (or the pseudogene TRBV3-2) and J usage is TRBJ2-3, with a possible D match to TRBD2 (6 bases). Germline CDR1 is LGHDT and CDR2 is YNNKEL (reference sequence). Deletions cut 11 bases from V and 5 bases from J, with 20 bases between. The CDR3 totals 14 residues. This CDR3 is CAAGQSSVVDTQYF. The CDR3 DNA reads TGTGCCGCCGGCCAATCTAGCGTAGTAGATACGCAGTATTTT.

The chain couples TRBV10-2 to TRBJ1-4, with TRBD1 as a possible D gene (6 bases). V lost 3 bases, J lost 8 bases, and 13 bases lay in between. This CDR3 has 14 residues. Per germline, CDR1 WSHSY and CDR2 SAAADI. The CDR3 DNA reads as TGCGCCAGCAGTGAAGGGGGGTTAGGAGAAAAACTGTTTTTT. Translated: CASSEGGLGEKLFF.

The chain recombines TRBV28 with TRBJ2-3; 11 positions agree with TRBD2. The CDR3 covers 14 residues. J gave up 10 bases and V 7 bases, and 10 bases lay outside the gene matches. The germline CDR1 and CDR2 sequences are MDHEN and SYDVKM. The CDR3 sequence: CASKPSGRPEPQYF. The CDR3 bases are TGTGCCAGCAAGCCTAGCGGGAGGCCCGAACCGCAGTATTTT.

The V and J genes are TRBV18 and TRBJ2-1; 13 positions match TRBD2. Germline loops: CDR1 KGHSH, CDR2 LQKENI. J lost 7 bases, V lost 4 bases, and 7 bases had no gene match. This CDR3 has 16 amino acids. CDR3 residues: CASSRPGLAGENEQFF. The CDR3 DNA is TGTGCCAGCTCACGACCCGGACTAGCGGGAGAGAATGAGCAGTTCTTC.

The CDR3 nucleotides read TGTGCCAGCAGCCAAGCGGGAGTAAAAGAGCAGTACTTC. This gives the protein CASSQAGVKEQYF. The rearrangement joins TRBV3-1 (or the pseudogene TRBV3-2) to TRBJ2-7; D may be TRBD2 (6 bases). The V and J ends lost 1 base and 7 bases respectively, with 11 bases between them. The CDR3 is 13 residues long. The V gene's germline CDR1 is LGHDT and CDR2 YNNKEL (reference sequence).

The rearrangement links TRBV3-1 (or the pseudogene TRBV3-2) to TRBJ2-7; no firm D call. The germline V and J ends were trimmed by 2 bases and 3 bases, with 8 bases remaining between them. In germline, CDR1 is LGHDT, CDR2 YNNKEL (reference sequence). CDR3 length: 13 amino acids. This CDR3 is CASSQNTDYEQYF. DNA of the CDR3: TGTGCCAGCAGCCAAAATACGGACTACGAGCAGTACTTC.

The J gene is TRBJ1-4, the V gene TRBV2; 12 bases are a match to TRBD1. In germline, CDR1 is SNHLY, CDR2 FYNNEI. CDR3 length: 14 amino acids. The V and J ends lost 5 bases and 8 bases, in that order; junction bases with no gene match: 3. This CDR3 is CASSPGQGAEKLFF. CDR3 nucleotides: TGTGCCAGCAGTCCGGGACAGGGGGCCGAAAAACTGTTTTTT.

CDR3 DNA: TGTGCCAGCAGTTACGGACTAGCGCCATACTACGAGCAGTACTTC. Its protein is CASSYGLAPYYEQYF. This rearrangement joins TRBV6-5 to TRBJ2-7, with 9 bases aligning to TRBD2. Germline CDR1 is MNHEY and CDR2 is SVGAGI. This CDR3 has 15 residues. The V gene end was trimmed by 2 bases and the J gene end by 3 bases; junction bases not matched to a gene: 5.

The chain employs TRBV14 and TRBJ1-2; tentative D call: TRBD1 (5 bases). V was clipped by 2 bases and J by 7 bases, with 14 bases between them. The CDR3 loop spans 14 amino acids. Germline loops: CDR1 SGHDN, CDR2 FVKESK. DNA of the CDR3: TGTGCCAGCAGCCAATTCTCCGGGGGGGGTGGCTACACCTTC. As protein: CASSQFSGGGGYTF.

This clone is judged medium-sized (0.01 to 0.1%). This chain uses TRBV7-2 with TRBJ2-7, with unresolved D. The CDR3 sequence is 13 residues long. Germline V gives CDR1 SGHTA, CDR2 FQGNSA. Trimming cost V 1 base and J 7 bases, with 11 bases left between them. This CDR3 reads CASSLDGRGEQYF. DNA for the CDR3: TGTGCCAGCAGCTTAGACGGACGTGGGGAGCAGTACTTC.